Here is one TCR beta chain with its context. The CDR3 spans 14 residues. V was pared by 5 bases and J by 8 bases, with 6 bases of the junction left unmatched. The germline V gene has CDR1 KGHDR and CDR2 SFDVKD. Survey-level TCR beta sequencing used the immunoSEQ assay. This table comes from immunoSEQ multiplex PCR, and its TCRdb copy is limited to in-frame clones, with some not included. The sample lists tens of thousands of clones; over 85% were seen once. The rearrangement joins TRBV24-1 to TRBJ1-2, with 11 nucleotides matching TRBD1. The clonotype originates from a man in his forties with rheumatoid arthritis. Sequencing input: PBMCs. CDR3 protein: CATSAADRGQGYTF. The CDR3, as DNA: TGTGCCACCAGTGCAGCGGACAGGGGGCAAGGCTACACCTTC.